A selection of T cell receptor beta chains follows, all from one sample in a study of blood T cell repertoires in COVID-19. Some clones are missing from TCRdb's copy, which holds only in-frame ones; the method was immunoSEQ multiplex PCR. The sample consists of 150,000 to 200,000 clones, roughly 80% of them appearing once. Sequenced sample: peripheral blood. The receptor source for this set is a man aged 60-69 years with acute or convalescent COVID-19. Both conserved end residues are part of each CDR3. The D gene is left open where the match is weak. Expanded clones get a size class; other rows say once, few or many, or leave the size out.

V	size	D	J	DNA	CDR3
TRBV25-1	NA	NA	TRBJ1-1	TGTGCCAGCAGTGAATCCCGGGTAATCGTGTCTGAAGCTTTCTTT	CASSESRVIVSEAFF
TRBV2	NA	NA	TRBJ1-5	TGTGCCAGCATCCCTTTTAATAGCAATCAGCCCCAGCATTTT	CASIPFNSNQPQHF
TRBV5-1	few	TRBD1	TRBJ1-2	TGCGCCAGCAGCCCGGGTCGGACAGGCGACCTCTATGGCTACACCTTC	CASSPGRTGDLYGYTF
TRBV6-5	NA	TRBD1	TRBJ2-4	TGTGCCAGCGAGGGGGACAGGGTAAACATTCAGTACTTC	CASEGDRVNIQYF
TRBV13	NA	NA	TRBJ2-5	TGTGCCAGCAGCTTAGGTGGACAGCAAGAGACCCAGTACTTC	CASSLGGQQETQYF
TRBV7-3	few	NA	TRBJ2-1	TGTGCCAGCAGCCAGAGCGGCGGCAGCTCCTACAATGAGCAGTTCTTC	CASSQSGGSSYNEQFF
TRBV11-3	NA	TRBD1	TRBJ2-6	TGTGCCAGCAGCTTCGGGACAGGGAGATCTAGCTCTGGGGCCAACGTCCTGACTTTC	CASSFGTGRSSSGANVLTF
TRBV5-1	NA	TRBD1	TRBJ1-6	TGCGCCAGCAGCTCGAACGACAGGGGACGTTCACCCCTCCACTTT	CASSSNDRGRSPLHF
TRBV4-3	NA	NA	TRBJ2-1	TGCGCCAGCAGCCAAGATACGGTCTACAATGAGCAGTTCTTC	CASSQDTVYNEQFF
TRBV2	NA	NA	TRBJ1-1	TGTGCCAGCAGTGATGAGGGTACAGCTTTCTTT	CASSDEGTAFF
TRBV5-5	NA	TRBD1	TRBJ2-7	TGTGCCAGCAGCTTGGACAGGACAGGGGGCAGCGAGCAGTACTTC	CASSLDRTGGSEQYF
TRBV28	NA	NA	TRBJ1-5	TGTGCCAGCAGTCCTCTGCTGTCCGGGGGAGGCAATCAGCCCCAGCATTTT	CASSPLLSGGGNQPQHF
TRBV10-3	NA	NA	TRBJ2-3	TGTGCCACGGGGACCTCAGGGGGGCTGACAGATACGCAGTATTTT	CATGTSGGLTDTQYF
TRBV3-1/TRBV3-2	few	TRBD1	TRBJ2-7	TGTGCCAGCAGCAAAGGCCGGGACAGGGACTACGAGCAGTACTTC	CASSKGRDRDYEQYF
TRBV11-2	NA	NA	TRBJ2-1	TGTGCCAGCAGCCAAGAACAGGGAACCTACAATGAGCAGTTCTTC	CASSQEQGTYNEQFF
TRBV20-1	NA	NA	TRBJ2-7	TGCAGTCCGCATTCAGGGCACGAGCAGTACTTC	CSPHSGHEQYF
TRBV5-1	NA	TRBD1	TRBJ2-5	TGCGCCAGCAGCTTGGTCGGACAGGGTCTAGGGGAGACCCAGTACTTC	CASSLVGQGLGETQYF
TRBV19	NA	NA	TRBJ1-5	TGTGCCAGTAGGTCTGGGGCAGGGCCCCAGCATTTT	CASRSGAGPQHF
TRBV4-1	NA	TRBD1	TRBJ1-6	TGCGCCAGCAGCCAGCCGGACAGGGATGATTCACCCCTCCACTTT	CASSQPDRDDSPLHF
TRBV25-1	NA	TRBD1	TRBJ1-2	TGTGCCAGCAGTGAATTTAGACAGGGGGACTATGGCTACACCTTC	CASSEFRQGDYGYTF
TRBV9	NA	NA	TRBJ1-5	TGTGCCAGCAGCGTAGACTCAGGGCATGGTCAGCCCCAGCATTTT	CASSVDSGHGQPQHF
TRBV6-5	NA	TRBD1	TRBJ2-7	TGTGCCAGCAACTCGGACAGGCTGGTCTACGAGCAGTACTTC	CASNSDRLVYEQYF
TRBV5-1	NA	NA	TRBJ2-7	TGCGCCAGCAGCCCGGGAGCGGTTAATGTTTACGAGCAGTACTTC	CASSPGAVNVYEQYF
TRBV12-2	NA	NA	TRBJ1-2	TGTGCAAGTCGCTCCGCACCCTCGGCGGGGTGGAGAGATGGCTACACCTTC	CASRSAPSAGWRDGYTF
TRBV18	NA	NA	TRBJ2-3	TGTGCCAGCTCACCACACCAGACAGATACGCAGTATTTT	CASSPHQTDTQYF
TRBV6-2/TRBV6-3	NA	NA	TRBJ1-3	TGTGCCAGCAGTTCGGGACTTTCTGGAAACACCATATATTTT	CASSSGLSGNTIYF
TRBV2	NA	NA	TRBJ1-1	TGTGCCAGCAGATACACAGTGAACACTGAAGCTTTCTTT	CASRYTVNTEAFF
TRBV3-1/TRBV3-2	once	NA	TRBJ2-5	TGTGCCAGCAGCCAGAACAGAGAGACCCAGTACTTC	CASSQNRETQYF
TRBV18	few	TRBD1	TRBJ1-2	TGTGCCAGCTCACCCCGGACAGGGGTGCCTGATGGCTACACCTTC	CASSPRTGVPDGYTF
TRBV19	NA	NA	TRBJ2-1	TGTGCCAGTAGTATACAGGGGACCCATGAGCAGTTCTTC	CASSIQGTHEQFF
TRBV30	NA	TRBD1	TRBJ1-3	TGTGCCTGGGGACAGGGAACAGGAAACACCATATATTTT	CAWGQGTGNTIYF
TRBV11-2	NA	TRBD1	TRBJ2-3	TGTGCCAGCACAAGCACCCGGGACAGGGACCCAGATACGCAGTATTTT	CASTSTRDRDPDTQYF
TRBV19	NA	NA	TRBJ2-1	TGTGCCAGTAGTATAGATCAAACAGAGGGGGATGAGCAGTTCTTC	CASSIDQTEGDEQFF
TRBV6-1	NA	NA	TRBJ1-2	TGTGCCAGCAGTGAAGTAAGGTCAGGGGGCTACACCTTC	CASSEVRSGGYTF
TRBV4-3	few	TRBD1	TRBJ2-2	TGCGCCAGCAGCCAAGCCATTATTAACAGGGGGCCGAACACCGGGGAGCTGTTTTTT	CASSQAIINRGPNTGELFF
TRBV5-6	NA	NA	TRBJ2-3	TGTGCCAGCAGCTCATTAACAGGGTTGAGCACAGATACGCAGTATTTT	CASSSLTGLSTDTQYF
TRBV2	NA	TRBD1	TRBJ2-7	TGTGCCACGACCGGGACAGGGAACCCCTACGAGCAGTACTTC	CATTGTGNPYEQYF
TRBV18	NA	TRBD1	TRBJ1-1	TGTGCCAGCTCAGACAGGGCGTGGGGCACTGAAGCTTTCTTT	CASSDRAWGTEAFF
TRBV2	NA	NA	TRBJ1-2	TGTGCCAGCAGTGTGGGTCTCCCCGGCGGGGGCTACACCTTC	CASSVGLPGGGYTF
TRBV18	NA	NA	TRBJ1-4	TGTGCCAGCTCACCACAGGCGGGACCTGCAACTAATGAAAAACTGTTTTTT	CASSPQAGPATNEKLFF
TRBV5-1	NA	TRBD1	TRBJ2-6	TGCGCCAGCAACCCGACAGGGTGGAAAGAGGTGTCTGGGGCCAACGTCCTGACTTTC	CASNPTGWKEVSGANVLTF